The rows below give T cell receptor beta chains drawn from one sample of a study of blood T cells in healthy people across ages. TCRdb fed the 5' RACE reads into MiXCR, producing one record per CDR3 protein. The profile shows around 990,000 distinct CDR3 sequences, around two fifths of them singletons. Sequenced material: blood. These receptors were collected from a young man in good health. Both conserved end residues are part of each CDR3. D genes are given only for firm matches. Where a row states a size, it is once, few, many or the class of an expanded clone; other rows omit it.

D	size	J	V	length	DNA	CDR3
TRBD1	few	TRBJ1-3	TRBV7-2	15	TGTGCCAGCAGCTTATTGGGACAGCCTGGAAACACCATATATTTT	CASSLLGQPGNTIYF
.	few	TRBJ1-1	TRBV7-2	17	TGTGCCAGCAGCGTTTCCGTCTGGGGGGTCATGAACACTGAAGCTTTCTTT	CASSVSVWGVMNTEAFF
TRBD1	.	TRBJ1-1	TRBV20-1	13	TGCAGTGCTACTACAGGGGCGGAGGCTGAAGCTTTCTTT	CSATTGAEAEAFF
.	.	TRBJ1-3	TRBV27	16	TGTGCCAGCAGTTTATCCCCAGGGTTCTCTGGAAACACCATATATTTT	CASSLSPGFSGNTIYF
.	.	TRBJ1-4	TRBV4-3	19	TGCGCCAGCAGCCAAGTCGGGCCCACCGGGACAATGTGGAATGAAAAACTGTTTTTT	CASSQVGPTGTMWNEKLFF
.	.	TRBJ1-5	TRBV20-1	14	TGCAGTGCTAGAGGGTGTAGGGACAATCAGCCCCAGCATTTT	CSARGCRDNQPQHF
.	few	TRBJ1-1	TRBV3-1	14	TGTGCCAGCAGCCAAGCGGTAGTGAAGGGGGAAGCTTTCTTT	CASSQAVVKGEAFF
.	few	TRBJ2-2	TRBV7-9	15	TGTGCCAGCAGCTTAGTTGCAGGGGCCACCGGGGAGCTGTTTTTT	CASSLVAGATGELFF
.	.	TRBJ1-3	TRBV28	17	TGTGCCAGCAGTTCGGTGCACGGTTCAGCTTCTGGAAACACCATATATTTT	CASSSVHGSASGNTIYF
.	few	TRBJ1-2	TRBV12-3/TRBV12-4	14	TGTGCCAGCAGTTTAGGGGCCGGCTCCTATGGCTACACCTTC	CASSLGAGSYGYTF
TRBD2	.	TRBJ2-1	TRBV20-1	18	TGCAGTGCTAGAGGCCCGCTAGCGGGGGTCCTCTCCTACAATGAGCAGTTCTTC	CSARGPLAGVLSYNEQFF
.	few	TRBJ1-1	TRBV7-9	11	TGTGCCAGCAGCCGGGTCCTTAAAGCTTTCTTT	CASSRVLKAFF
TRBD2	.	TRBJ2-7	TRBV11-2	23	TGTGCCAGCAGCGCAGGACAGGGGAAGGATAGAAAGACTAGCGGGGGGCGAGGCAATGAGCAGTACTTC	CASSAGQGKDRKTSGGRGNEQYF
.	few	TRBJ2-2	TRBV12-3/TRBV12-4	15	TGTGCCAGCAGTCCGGTGGGGATCGACACCGGGGAGCTGTTTTTT	CASSPVGIDTGELFF
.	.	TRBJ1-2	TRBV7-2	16	TGTGCCAGCAGCCCCCCCGATCGGAGGTTGTACGATGGCTACACCTTC	CASSPPDRRLYDGYTF
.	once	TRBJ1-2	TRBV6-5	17	TGTGCCAGCAGTTACTCGAATTGGGGGGGGCCAGGCGGCGGCTACACCTTC	CASSYSNWGGPGGGYTF
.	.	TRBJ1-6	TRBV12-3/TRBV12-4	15	TGTGCCAGCAGTTTTGGTACAGGGAGGAACTCACCCCTCCACTTT	CASSFGTGRNSPLHF
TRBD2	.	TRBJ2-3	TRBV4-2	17	TGTGCCAGCAGCCAACAAGATGGGACTAGCGGGGGAGATTCGCAGTATTTT	CASSQQDGTSGGDSQYF
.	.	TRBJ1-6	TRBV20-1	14	TGCAGTGCTAACTTCAGAGGGGATAATTCACCCCTCCACTTT	CSANFRGDNSPLHF
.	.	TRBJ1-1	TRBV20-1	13	TGCAGTGCTAGACGCGGGGTGGAGACTGAAGCTTTCTTT	CSARRGVETEAFF
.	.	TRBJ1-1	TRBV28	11	TGTGCCAGCAGTTTATCGGCCGGAGCTTTCTTT	CASSLSAGAFF
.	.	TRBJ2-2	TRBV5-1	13	TGCGCCAGCAGGGCTGACATCGCCGGGGAGCTGTTTTTT	CASRADIAGELFF
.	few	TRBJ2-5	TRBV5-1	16	TGCGCCAGCAGCCGATGGACAGTGCAGACCGAAGAGACCCAGTACTTC	CASSRWTVQTEETQYF
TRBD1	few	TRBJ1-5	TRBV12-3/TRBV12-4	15	TGTGCCAGCAGGAAAACAGGGGGCAGGAGTCAGCCCCAGCATTTT	CASRKTGGRSQPQHF
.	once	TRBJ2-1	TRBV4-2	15	TGTGCCAGCAGCCAAGAGGGGACCCGAAACAATGAGCAGTTCTTC	CASSQEGTRNNEQFF
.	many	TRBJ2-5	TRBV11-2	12	TGTGCCAGCAGCTTTGGCCTGGAGACCCAGTACTTC	CASSFGLETQYF
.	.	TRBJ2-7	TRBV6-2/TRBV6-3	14	TGTGCCAGCAGTGCCGGACACGGCACCTACGAGCAGTACTTC	CASSAGHGTYEQYF
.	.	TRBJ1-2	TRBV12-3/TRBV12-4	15	TGTGCCAGCAAATCGGACAGAAGTGACAACTATGGCTACACCTTC	CASKSDRSDNYGYTF
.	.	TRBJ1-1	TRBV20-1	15	TGCAGTGCCCCCCCTCGGGGGCGACTGAACACTGAAGCTTTCTTT	CSAPPRGRLNTEAFF
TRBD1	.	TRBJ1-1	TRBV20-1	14	TGCAGTGCTCGGCGACAGGGAATTTTGGGTGAAGCTTTCTTT	CSARRQGILGEAFF
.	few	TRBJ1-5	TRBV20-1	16	TGCAGTGCCCTTTCAAGGATGGGCGGCGGCAATCAGCCCCAGCATTTT	CSALSRMGGGNQPQHF
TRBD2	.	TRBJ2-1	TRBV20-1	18	TGCAGTGCTAGAGGTTCCGGGACTAGCGGGGGGGCCGTTAATGAGCAGTTCTTC	CSARGSGTSGGAVNEQFF
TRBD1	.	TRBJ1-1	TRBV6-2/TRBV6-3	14	TGTGCCAGTATACTGACAGGGGAGAACACTGAAGCTTTCTTT	CASILTGENTEAFF
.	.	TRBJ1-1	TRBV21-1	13	TGTGCCAGCAGCAACAGGAAGACGGGTGAAGCTTTCTTT	CASSNRKTGEAFF
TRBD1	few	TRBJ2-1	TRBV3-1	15	TGTGCCAGCAGCTCCAGGGGGCCATCCTACAATGAGCAGTTCTTC	CASSSRGPSYNEQFF
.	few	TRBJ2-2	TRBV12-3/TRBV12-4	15	TGTGCCAGCAGTTATCGGACAGCGAAGACCGGGGAGCTGTTTTTT	CASSYRTAKTGELFF
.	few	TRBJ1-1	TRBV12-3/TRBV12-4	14	TGTGCCAGCAGGAGGAGGCTTGGAAACACTGAAGCTTTCTTT	CASRRRLGNTEAFF
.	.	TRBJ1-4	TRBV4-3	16	TGCGCCAGCAGCCAAGAATGGGGGATTCCTAATGAAAAACTGTTTTTT	CASSQEWGIPNEKLFF
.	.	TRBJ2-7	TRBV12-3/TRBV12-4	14	TGTGCCAGCAGTCTAGACGGCGGACCCTACGAGCAGTACTTC	CASSLDGGPYEQYF
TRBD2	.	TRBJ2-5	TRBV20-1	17	TGCAGTGCTAAATTATCCGGACTAGCTAAGATGCAAGAGACCCAGTACTTC	CSAKLSGLAKMQETQYF
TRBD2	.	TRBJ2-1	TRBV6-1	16	TGTGCCAGCAGTGAAACAGCGGGGGGTACCCTCAATGAGCAGTTCTTC	CASSETAGGTLNEQFF
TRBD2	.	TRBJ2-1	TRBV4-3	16	TGCGCCAGCAGCCTCAATCCCGGGGGGACCTACAATGAGCAGTTCTTC	CASSLNPGGTYNEQFF
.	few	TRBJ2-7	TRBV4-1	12	TGTGCCAGCAGTCAGCTAGGAGGCGAGCAGTACTTC	CASSQLGGEQYF
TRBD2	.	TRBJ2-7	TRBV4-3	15	TGCGCCAGCAGCCAAGACAGCGGGGCACCTTACGAGCAGTACTTC	CASSQDSGAPYEQYF
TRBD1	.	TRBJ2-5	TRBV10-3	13	TGTGCCATCAAGGGGGACAGGGAAGAGACCCAGTACTTC	CAIKGDREETQYF